The present TCR beta chain was sequenced within a study of blood T cell repertoires in COVID-19. Data came from immunoSEQ multiplex PCR; TCRdb stores just in-frame clones and leaves some out. The table includes approximately 330,000 clones, roughly 91% detected once. CDR3 length: 15 residues. V was clipped by 1 base and J by 3 bases, with 10 bases between them. Per germline, CDR1 LGHDT and CDR2 YNNKEL (reference sequence). This rearrangement joins TRBV3-1 (or the pseudogene TRBV3-2) to TRBJ1-5; D is unclear. This receptor was obtained from a woman in her 30s who had recovered from COVID-19. The sequencing input was PBMCs or T cells enriched from blood (not recorded which). CDR3 coding DNA: TGTGCCAGCAGCCAAGGGCAGGCGTACAATCAGCCCCAGCATTTT. This gives the protein CASSQGQAYNQPQHF.